A selection of T cell receptor beta chains follows, all from one sample in a study of T cell responses to AZD1222 COVID-19 vaccine. TCRdb's copy holds only in-frame clones and misses some; the assay was immunoSEQ multiplex PCR. The sample carries about 84,000 clones, roughly 89% recorded once. Sample: peripheral blood, taken 28 days after the second AZD1222 dose. These receptors were obtained from an adult who received the AZD1222 COVID-19 vaccine. Each CDR3 is given with its conserved first and last residue. The D gene is left open where the match is weak. Size tells how often a clone was seen (once, few, many) or the class of an expanded clone, and some rows leave it out.

d_gene	len	abundance	v_gene	j_gene	CDR3nt	CDR3aa
TRBD1	18	NA	TRBV7-3	TRBJ2-1	TGTGCCAGCAGCTTACGCTCGTGGGAGGGACAGGGATACAATGAGCAGTTCTTC	CASSLRSWEGQGYNEQFF
TRBD2	19	few	TRBV2	TRBJ2-1	TGTGCCAGCACCCCCCCCGGGACTAGCGGGGGGGCCCACCACAATGAGCAGTTCTTC	CASTPPGTSGGAHHNEQFF
NA	12	NA	TRBV19	TRBJ1-2	TGTGCCAGTAGTATCATCGACACGGGCTACACCTTC	CASSIIDTGYTF
NA	13	NA	TRBV7-2	TRBJ2-2	TGTGCCAGCAGCCGCGCGAACACCGGGGAGCTGTTTTTT	CASSRANTGELFF
TRBD2	15	NA	TRBV3-1/TRBV3-2	TRBJ2-2	TGTGCCAGCACCCCAGCGGGGGTAAACACCGGGGAGCTGTTTTTT	CASTPAGVNTGELFF
NA	15	NA	TRBV9	TRBJ2-1	TGTGCCAGCAGCGTAGGCGGGGGCGCCTACAATGAGCAGTTCTTC	CASSVGGGAYNEQFF
NA	10	NA	TRBV2	TRBJ2-5	TGTGCCAGCAACGCGGAGACCCAGTACTTC	CASNAETQYF
TRBD1	14	NA	TRBV9	TRBJ2-3	TGTGCCAGCAGCGCATGGACAGGGGCAGATACGCAGTATTTT	CASSAWTGADTQYF
NA	10	NA	TRBV7-9	TRBJ2-7	TGTGCCAGCAGCTCTTACGAGCAGTACTTC	CASSSYEQYF
NA	14	few	TRBV4-1	TRBJ1-5	TGCGCCAGCAGCCAAGACAGAAGCCATCAGCCCCAGCATTTT	CASSQDRSHQPQHF
NA	14	NA	TRBV6-5	TRBJ2-5	TGTGCCAGCAGAGACAGGGAGGGGGCCAAGACCCAGTACTTC	CASRDREGAKTQYF
NA	12	NA	TRBV12-3/TRBV12-4	TRBJ2-5	TGTGCCAGCAGTCCCCTGAGAGAGACCCAGTACTTC	CASSPLRETQYF
NA	16	NA	TRBV18	TRBJ2-7	TGTGCCAGCTCACCTCTAGAGAGGGGATCCCGATACGAGCAGTACTTC	CASSPLERGSRYEQYF
TRBD1	15	NA	TRBV7-8	TRBJ2-7	TGTGCCAGCAGCGTATACGGACAGGGGGCACCCGGGCAGTACTTC	CASSVYGQGAPGQYF
TRBD2	14	NA	TRBV5-1	TRBJ2-7	TGCGCCAGCAGCTCGGGACTATTGAACTACGAGCAGTACTTC	CASSSGLLNYEQYF
TRBD1	15	NA	TRBV7-2	TRBJ1-1	TGTGCCAGCAGCTTTCGACAGGGCATGAACACTGAAGCTTTCTTT	CASSFRQGMNTEAFF
TRBD2	16	NA	TRBV7-8	TRBJ2-5	TGTGCCAGCAAAGGACTAGCGGGATCTAAGTGGGAGACCCAGTACTTC	CASKGLAGSKWETQYF
TRBD1	15	NA	TRBV7-2	TRBJ1-2	TGTGCCAGCAGCCCTAGTTTCGGGACAGGGGCCGGCTACACCTTC	CASSPSFGTGAGYTF
TRBD1	14	NA	TRBV6-1	TRBJ1-2	TGTGCCAGCAGAGAAGGGGGACAGGGAAGAGGCTACACCTTC	CASREGGQGRGYTF
TRBD1	15	NA	TRBV2	TRBJ1-6	TGTGCCAGCAGTATCGAGGGGGCGAAGAATTCACCCCTCCACTTT	CASSIEGAKNSPLHF
NA	16	NA	TRBV7-2	TRBJ2-7	TGTGCCAGCAGAAAGACCCCAGACCCGGGGGTCTACGAGCAGTACTTC	CASRKTPDPGVYEQYF
TRBD1	15	NA	TRBV2	TRBJ1-3	TGTGCCAGCAGTGTTGGGGACAGCTCTGGAAACACCATATATTTT	CASSVGDSSGNTIYF
TRBD1	16	once	TRBV7-2	TRBJ1-3	TGTGCCAGCAGCTACTTAACAGGGGGGAGAGGAAACACCATATATTTT	CASSYLTGGRGNTIYF
TRBD2	16	NA	TRBV13	TRBJ2-1	TGTGCCAGCAGCCCGTTAGCGGGGGGGGCCTTGGATGAGCAGTTCTTC	CASSPLAGGALDEQFF
NA	13	NA	TRBV18	TRBJ1-1	TGTGCCAGCTCACCCGGACGGCCAACTGAAGCTTTCTTT	CASSPGRPTEAFF
NA	15	NA	TRBV7-2	TRBJ1-1	TGTGCCAGCAGCTTAGGAGGGGCGGGGAACACTGAAGCTTTCTTT	CASSLGGAGNTEAFF
NA	11	NA	TRBV11-2	TRBJ1-2	TGTGCCAGCAGCTTATACGATGGCTACACCTTC	CASSLYDGYTF